This paragraph covers one T cell receptor beta chain sequence. The CDR3 runs 15 residues. V was pared by 2 bases and J by 2 bases, with 11 bases between. Per germline, CDR1 SGHTA and CDR2 FQGNSA. TCR beta libraries were built with iRepertoire HTBI primers and Arm-PCR of CDR3 regions. MiXCR was run by TCRdb on the multiplex PCR reads, yielding one entry per CDR3 protein. Here the sample spans around 450,000 distinct CDR3 sequences, 15% being singletons. Noted time point: newly diagnosed GD, antithyroid drugs for less than 3 months. Extracted RNA from PBMCs served as the source of the TCR library. The data originate from a study of regulatory T cells in long-lasting Graves disease. The same sample was also studied in work on T cells in Graves' hyperthyroidism and ophthalmopathy. That paper notes: Ophthalmopathy onset followed model prediction by a median about 6.9 months.

The specimen was peripheral blood mononuclear cells (PBMCs), collected at new diagnosis, from a patient treated with antithyroid drugs. This clonotype originated in a woman aged 40-49 years with Graves disease. The V call is TRBV7-2, the J call TRBJ2-3; D is possibly TRBD1 (6 bases). This CDR3 is CASSLTGYSTDTQYF. CDR3 in DNA: TGTGCCAGCAGCTTAACAGGGTATTCCACAGATACGCAGTATTTT. Looking up the rest from reference TRBV7-2 and TRBJ2-3 gives the full variable domain: GAGVSQSPSNKVTEKGKDVELRCDPISGHTALYWYRQSLGQGLEFLIYFQGNSAPDKSGLPSDRFSAERTGGSVSTLTIQRTQQEDSAVYLCASSLTGYSTDTQYFGPGTRLTVL.